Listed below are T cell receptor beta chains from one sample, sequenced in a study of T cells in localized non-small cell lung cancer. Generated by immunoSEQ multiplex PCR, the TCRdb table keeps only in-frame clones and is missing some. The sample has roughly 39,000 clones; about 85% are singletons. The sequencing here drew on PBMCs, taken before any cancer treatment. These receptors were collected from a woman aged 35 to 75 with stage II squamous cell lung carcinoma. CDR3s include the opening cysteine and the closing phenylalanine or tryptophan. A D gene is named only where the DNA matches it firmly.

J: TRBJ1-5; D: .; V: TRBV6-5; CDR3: CASSDLWGSGQPQHF
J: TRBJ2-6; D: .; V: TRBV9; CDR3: CASSVGQGGGGANVLTF
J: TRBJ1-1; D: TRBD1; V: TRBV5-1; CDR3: CASSLAGSGRGRNTEAFF
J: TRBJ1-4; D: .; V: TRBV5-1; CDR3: CASSYSGAATNEKLFF
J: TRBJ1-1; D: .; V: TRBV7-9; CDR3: CASSSWRQGTEAFF
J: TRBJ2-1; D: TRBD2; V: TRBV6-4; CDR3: CASSDLAGEREQFF
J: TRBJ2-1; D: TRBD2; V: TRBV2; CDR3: CASNKLAGNEQFF
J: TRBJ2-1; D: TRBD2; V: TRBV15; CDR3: CATSSPLWASGLIGSYNEQFF
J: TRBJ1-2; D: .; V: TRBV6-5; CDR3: CASSYSNPGEGGYTF
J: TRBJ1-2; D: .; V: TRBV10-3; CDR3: CAISEAENYGYTF
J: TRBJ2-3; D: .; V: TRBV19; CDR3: CASSLGEELSPLYSTDTQYF
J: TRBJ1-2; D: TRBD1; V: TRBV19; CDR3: CASKDRGGYGYTF
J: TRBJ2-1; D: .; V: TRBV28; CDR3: CASSSPALTPRNRNNEQFF
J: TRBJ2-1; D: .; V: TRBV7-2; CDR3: CAIGRGPPYNEQFF
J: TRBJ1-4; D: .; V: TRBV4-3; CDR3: CASSQDRGANEKLFF
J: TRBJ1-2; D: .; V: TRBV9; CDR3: CASSPHSPGKGYTF
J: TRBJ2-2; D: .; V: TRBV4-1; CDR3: CASSRSGAHTNTGELFF
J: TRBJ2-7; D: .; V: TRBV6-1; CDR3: CASSEGPVTGIRLALPYEQYF
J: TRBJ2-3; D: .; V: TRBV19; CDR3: CASSIAASTDTQYF
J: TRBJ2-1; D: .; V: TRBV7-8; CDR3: CASSPRKSYNEQFF
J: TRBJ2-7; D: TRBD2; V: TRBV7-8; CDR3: CASSSWTSGSYEQYF
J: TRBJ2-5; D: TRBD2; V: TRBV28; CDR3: CASSSGTIQETQYF
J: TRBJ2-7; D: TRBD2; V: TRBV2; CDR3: CASNRLAGEYEQYF
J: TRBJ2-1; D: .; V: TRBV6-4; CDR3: CASSDGNRYNEQFF
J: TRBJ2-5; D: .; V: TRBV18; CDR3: CASSPRKTVQETQYF
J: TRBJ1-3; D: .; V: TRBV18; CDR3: CASSPYSGESGNTIYF
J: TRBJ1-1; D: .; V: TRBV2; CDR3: CASSVADTEAFF
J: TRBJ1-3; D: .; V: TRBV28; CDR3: CASSFTLYSGNTIYF
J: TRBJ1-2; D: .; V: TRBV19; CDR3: CASSISRGSSINYGYTF
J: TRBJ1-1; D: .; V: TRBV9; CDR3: CASSVGGRTEAFF
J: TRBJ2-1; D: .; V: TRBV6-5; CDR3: CASKTRYNEQFF
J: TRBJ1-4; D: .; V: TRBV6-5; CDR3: CASSYSATNEKLFF
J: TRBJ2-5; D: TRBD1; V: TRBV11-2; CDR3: CASSLDRGRETQYF
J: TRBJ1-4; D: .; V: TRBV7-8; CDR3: CASSLQRNEKLFF
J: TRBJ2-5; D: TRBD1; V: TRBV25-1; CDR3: CASPHRDRGVETQYF
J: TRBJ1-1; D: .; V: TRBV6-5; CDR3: CASSRQVTETEAFF
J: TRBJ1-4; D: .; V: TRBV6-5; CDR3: CASSYGGRDEKLFF
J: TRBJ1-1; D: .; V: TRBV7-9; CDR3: CASSLLEASEAFF
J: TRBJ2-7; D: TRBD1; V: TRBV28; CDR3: CASSHGTGAFYSSYEQYF
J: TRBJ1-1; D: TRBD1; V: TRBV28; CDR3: CASTLGQLNTEAFF
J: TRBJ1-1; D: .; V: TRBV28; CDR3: CASKSTEAFF
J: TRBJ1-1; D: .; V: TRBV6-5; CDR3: CASSYQAPADTEAFF
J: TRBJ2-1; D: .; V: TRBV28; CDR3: CASSLVANEQFF
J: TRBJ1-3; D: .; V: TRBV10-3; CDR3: CAISAGPFANTIYF
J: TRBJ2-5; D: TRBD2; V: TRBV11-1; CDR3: CASSFSGTSGRQTQYF
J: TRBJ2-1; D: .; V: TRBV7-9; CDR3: CASSLGPGSSYNEQFF
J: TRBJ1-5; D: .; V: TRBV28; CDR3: CASSLFTRSNQPQHF
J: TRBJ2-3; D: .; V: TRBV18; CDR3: CASSPEDTQYF
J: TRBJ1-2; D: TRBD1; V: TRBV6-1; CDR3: CASSEAEGASRGYTF
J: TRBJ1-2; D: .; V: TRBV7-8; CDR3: CASSPPQSTSNYGYTF
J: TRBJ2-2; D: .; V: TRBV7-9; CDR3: CASSRWGGSNTGELFF
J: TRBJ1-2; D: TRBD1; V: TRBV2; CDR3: CASSERTGANYGYTF
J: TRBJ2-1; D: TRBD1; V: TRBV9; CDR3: CASSVGTSGTGLIPFGEQFF
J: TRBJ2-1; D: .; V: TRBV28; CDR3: CASRVLVSSEQFF
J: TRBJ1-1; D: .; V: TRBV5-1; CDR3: CASSLGAYTEAFF